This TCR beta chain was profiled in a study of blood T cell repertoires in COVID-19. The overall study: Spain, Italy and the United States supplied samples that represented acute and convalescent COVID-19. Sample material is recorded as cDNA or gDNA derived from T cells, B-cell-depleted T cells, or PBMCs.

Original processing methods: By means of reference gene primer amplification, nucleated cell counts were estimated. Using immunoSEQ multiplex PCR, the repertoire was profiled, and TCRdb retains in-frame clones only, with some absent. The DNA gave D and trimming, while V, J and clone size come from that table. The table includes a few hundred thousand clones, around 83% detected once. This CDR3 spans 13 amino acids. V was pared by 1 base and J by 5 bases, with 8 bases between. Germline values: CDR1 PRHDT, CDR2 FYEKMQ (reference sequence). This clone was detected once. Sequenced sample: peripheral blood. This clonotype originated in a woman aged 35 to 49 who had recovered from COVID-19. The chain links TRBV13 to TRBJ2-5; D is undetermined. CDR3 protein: CASSLESDETQYF. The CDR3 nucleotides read TGTGCCAGCAGCTTAGAAAGCGACGAGACCCAGTACTTC.